Sequencing of this T cell receptor (beta chain) was carried out in a study of graft-versus-host responses after intestinal transplantation. Assay used: immunoSEQ multiplex PCR; TCRdb lists only in-frame clones, some missing. The table lists 90,000 to 130,000 clones, approximately 93% of them singletons. A note on this clone: Its antigen remains unknown.

The CDR3 length is 15 residues. V lost 3 bases, J lost 4 bases, and 16 bases lay in between. The germline CDR1 and CDR2 sequences are MNHEY and SMNVEV (reference sequence). The source was unstimulated CD8+ T cells sorted from spleen or lymph node cells, collected before transplant. This receptor was identified in a human donor who was the organ donor for an intestinal transplant. The chain recombines TRBV27 with TRBJ2-7, with a weak D call TRBD2 (6 bases). This chain's CDR3 is CASSFTTSPSYEQYF. The CDR3 DNA reads TGTGCCAGCAGTTTTACGACTAGTCCTTCGTACGAGCAGTACTTC.